The 10 T cell receptor beta chains below all came from one sample that was sequenced in a study of shared clonotypes between healthy human individuals. Assay: immunoSEQ multiplex PCR; the TCRdb copy retains only in-frame clones and omits some. Of 2 million to 3 million clones listed, approximately 93% are singletons. What was sequenced was naive CD4+ T cells from PBMCs. Noted subset: CD45RA+ positively selected. These receptors were taken from a man younger than 35 in good health. Some clones in this sample may be carry-over from other donors' samples.

The rearrangement links TRBV7-6 to TRBJ2-7, with D possibly TRBD2 on 6 matching bases. CDR3 length equals 13 residues. V lost 7 bases and J 3 bases, leaving 13 bases between the germline ends. Germline V gene data show CDR1 as SGHVS and CDR2 as FNYEAQ. This CDR3 is CASTREEGYEQYF. The DNA of the CDR3 is TGTGCCAGCACCAGGGAGGAGGGCTACGAGCAGTACTTC.

The rearrangement uses TRBV19 and TRBJ2-7; D might be TRBD1 (5 bases). Trimming took off 2 bases at V and 3 bases at J, with 14 bases between the two ends. This CDR3 is built from 15 residues. Per the germline V gene, CDR1 is LNHDA and CDR2 is SQIVND (reference sequence). The CDR3: CASSIFVQGIYEQYF. CDR3 bases: TGTGCCAGTAGTATATTCGTGCAGGGAATCTACGAGCAGTACTTC.

The chain employs TRBV27 and TRBJ1-3; no reliable D call. Germline V lookup: CDR1 MNHEY, CDR2 SMNVEV (reference sequence). Trimming cost V 6 bases and J 4 bases, with 19 bases left between them. The CDR3 consists of 16 residues. Written as DNA, the CDR3 is TGTGCCAGCAGGCCCCTATCCGTGGGAGCAGGAAACACCATATATTTT. Encoded protein: CASRPLSVGAGNTIYF.

This chain links TRBV18 with TRBJ2-7; TRBD2 matches 11 bases. The germline V gene encodes CDR1 KGHSH and CDR2 LQKENI. J gave up 0 bases and V 3 bases, and 10 bases lay outside the gene matches. CDR3 length equals 18 residues. The CDR3: CASSPNQLAGGLSYEQYF. The CDR3 DNA reads as TGTGCCAGCTCACCTAATCAGCTAGCGGGAGGCCTCTCCTACGAGCAGTACTTC.

This chain uses TRBV2 with TRBJ2-7; 11 bases fit TRBD2. V gave up 4 bases and J gave up 6 bases; unmatched junction bases: 5. This CDR3 region has 14 residues. Germline loops: CDR1 SNHLY, CDR2 FYNNEI. CDR3 coding DNA: TGTGCCAGCAGTGGAATAGCGGGAGGGCTCGAGCAGTACTTC. Protein product: CASSGIAGGLEQYF.

This clone showed up just once. The identical CDR3 is also encoded by other nucleotide sequences in the sample. The chain links TRBV30 to TRBJ2-3; 8 nucleotides agree with TRBD2. Germline loops: CDR1 GTSNPN, CDR2 SVGIG (reference sequence). V shed 3 bases, J shed 3 bases, and the junction held 5 bases outside the gene matches. The CDR3 runs to 14 residues. The CDR3: CAWSPGTSTDTQYF. CDR3 DNA sequence: TGTGCCTGGAGCCCCGGGACTAGTACAGATACGCAGTATTTT.

The chain is built from TRBV5-8 and TRBJ2-3, with 8 nucleotides matching TRBD1. The CDR3 has 14 amino acids. The germline gives CDR1 SGHTS, CDR2 YDEGEE. Unmatched junction bases numbered 6, after V lost 6 bases and J lost 3 bases. CDR3 loop: CASNLDRVTDTQYF. The CDR3 nucleotides are TGTGCCAGCAACCTGGACAGGGTGACAGATACGCAGTATTTT.

The CDR3 sequence is CASSLAWGEKLFF. Written as DNA, the CDR3 is TGTGCCAGCAGCTTGGCCTGGGGTGAAAAACTGTTTTTT. This rearrangement joins TRBV5-5 to TRBJ1-4; D is undetermined. CDR1 and CDR2 from the germline V gene are SGHKS and YYEKEE (reference sequence). The CDR3 extends over 13 amino acids. Trimming stripped 0 bases from V and 7 bases from J, with 7 bases between.

The chain is built from TRBV5-1 and TRBJ2-3; no reliable D call. V lost 0 bases to trimming and J lost 5 bases, with 7 bases between them. Germline-derived CDR1 and CDR2 are SGHRS and YFSETQ. This CDR3 comprises 13 residues. CDR3 protein: CASSLATGDTQYF. CDR3 nucleotide sequence: TGCGCCAGCAGCTTGGCGACCGGAGATACGCAGTATTTT.

A remark on this clone: This CDR3 is also generated by other DNA sequences in the sample. V and J are TRBV5-1 and TRBJ2-1; weak D call: TRBD2 (6 bases). CDR1 is SGHRS, CDR2 YFSETQ, per germline. CDR3 length: 16 amino acids. The V end was cut by 0 bases, the J end by 2 bases, with 12 bases between. CDR3 DNA: TGCGCCAGCAGCTTGGCCGTGGGACTCGCCTACAATGAGCAGTTCTTC. The encoded protein is CASSLAVGLAYNEQFF.